This paragraph reports one TCR beta chain. Its antigen remains unidentified. The table came from immunoSEQ multiplex PCR; TCRdb's copy has only in-frame clones and leaves some out. The sample carries under 60,000 clones, about nine tenths recorded once. These data originate in a study of OX40 agonist ivuxolimab in advanced cancers. Findings and limits, study-wide: There was clonal expansion of CD4+ and CD8+ blood T cells by week 6 at 0.1 to 3.0 mg/kg. Specificity for antigen went undetermined in the expanded peripheral T cells. Expanded clones tended on average to be more numerous among CD8+ T cells than CD4+.

Trimming took 1 base from V and 5 from J; bases not matched to a gene: 2. The CDR3 contains 14 residues. Germline CDR1 and CDR2: LGHNA and YSLEER. This sequence was found in an adult with an advanced solid tumor such as melanoma, head and neck, liver or kidney cancer. This material consisted of CD4+ or CD8+ T cells sorted from blood, taken in a trial of the OX40 agonist ivuxolimab. The chain joins TRBV4-3 to TRBJ2-1, with 7 bases lining up with TRBD1. CDR3 residues: CASSQGDSHNEQFF. The DNA of the CDR3 is TGCGCCAGCAGCCAAGGGGACAGCCACAATGAGCAGTTCTTC.